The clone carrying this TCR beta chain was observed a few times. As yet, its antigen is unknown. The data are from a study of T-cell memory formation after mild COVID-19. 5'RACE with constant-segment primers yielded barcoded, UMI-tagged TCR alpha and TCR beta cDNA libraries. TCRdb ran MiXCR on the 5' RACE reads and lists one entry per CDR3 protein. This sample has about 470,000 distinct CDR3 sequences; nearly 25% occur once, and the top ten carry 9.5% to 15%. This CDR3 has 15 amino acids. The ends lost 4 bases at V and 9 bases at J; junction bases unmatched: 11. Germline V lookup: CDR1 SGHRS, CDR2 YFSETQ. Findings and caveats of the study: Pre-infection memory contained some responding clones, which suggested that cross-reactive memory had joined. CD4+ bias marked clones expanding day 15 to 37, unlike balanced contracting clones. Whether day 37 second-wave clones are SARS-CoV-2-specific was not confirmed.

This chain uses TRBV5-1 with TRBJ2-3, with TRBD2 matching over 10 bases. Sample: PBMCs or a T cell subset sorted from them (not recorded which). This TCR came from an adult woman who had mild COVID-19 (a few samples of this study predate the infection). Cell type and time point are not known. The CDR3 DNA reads TGCGCCAGCAGCCGGCTAGCGGGGGCTCCGGGGACGCAGTATTTT. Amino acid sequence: CASSRLAGAPGTQYF.